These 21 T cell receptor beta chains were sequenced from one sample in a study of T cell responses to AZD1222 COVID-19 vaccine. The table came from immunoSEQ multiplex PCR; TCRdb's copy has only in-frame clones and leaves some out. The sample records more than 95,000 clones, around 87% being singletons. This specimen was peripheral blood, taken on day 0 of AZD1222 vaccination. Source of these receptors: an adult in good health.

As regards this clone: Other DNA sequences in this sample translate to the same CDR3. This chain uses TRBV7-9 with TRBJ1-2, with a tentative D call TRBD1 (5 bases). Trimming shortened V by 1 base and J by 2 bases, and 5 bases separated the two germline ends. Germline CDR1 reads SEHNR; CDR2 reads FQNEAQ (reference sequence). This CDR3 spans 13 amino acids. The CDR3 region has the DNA TGTGCCAGCAGCTTAGGACAGAACTATGGCTACACCTTC. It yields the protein CASSLGQNYGYTF.

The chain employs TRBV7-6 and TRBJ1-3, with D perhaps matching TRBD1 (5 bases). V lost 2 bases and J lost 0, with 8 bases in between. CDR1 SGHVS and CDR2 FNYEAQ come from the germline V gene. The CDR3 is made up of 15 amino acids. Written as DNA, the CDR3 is TGTGCCAGCAGCTTACGCGGGGGCTCTGGAAACACCATATATTTT. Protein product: CASSLRGGSGNTIYF.

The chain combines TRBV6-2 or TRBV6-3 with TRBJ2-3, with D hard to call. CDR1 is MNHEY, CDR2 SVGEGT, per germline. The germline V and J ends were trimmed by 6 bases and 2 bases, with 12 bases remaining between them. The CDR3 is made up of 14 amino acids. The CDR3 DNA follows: TGTGCCAGCAGCCCAAGGGTCTTCACAGATACGCAGTATTTT. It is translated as CASSPRVFTDTQYF.

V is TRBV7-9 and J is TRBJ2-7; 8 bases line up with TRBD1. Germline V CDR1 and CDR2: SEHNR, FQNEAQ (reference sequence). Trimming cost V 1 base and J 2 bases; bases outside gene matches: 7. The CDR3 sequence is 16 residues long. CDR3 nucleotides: TGTGCCAGCAGCTTAGTAGTAGACAGGGGAACCTACGAGCAGTACTTC. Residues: CASSLVVDRGTYEQYF.

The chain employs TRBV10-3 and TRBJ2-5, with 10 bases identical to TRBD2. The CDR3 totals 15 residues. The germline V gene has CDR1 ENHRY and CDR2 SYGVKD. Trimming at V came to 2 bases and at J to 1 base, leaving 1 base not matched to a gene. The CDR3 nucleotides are TGTGCCATCAGTGAGACTAGCGGGATCCAAGAGACCCAGTACTTC. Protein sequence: CAISETSGIQETQYF.

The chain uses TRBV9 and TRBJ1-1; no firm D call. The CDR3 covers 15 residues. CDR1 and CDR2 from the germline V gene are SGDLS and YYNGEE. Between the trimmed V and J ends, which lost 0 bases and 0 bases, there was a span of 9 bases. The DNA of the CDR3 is TGTGCCAGCAGCGTAGATGCAGCTATGAACACTGAAGCTTTCTTT. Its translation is CASSVDAAMNTEAFF.

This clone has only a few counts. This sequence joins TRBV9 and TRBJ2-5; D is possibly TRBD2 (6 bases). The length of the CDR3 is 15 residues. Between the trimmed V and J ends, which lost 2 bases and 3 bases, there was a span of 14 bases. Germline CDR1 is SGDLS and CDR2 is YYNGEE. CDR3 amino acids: CASSVAGTGEETQYF. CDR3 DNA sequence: TGTGCCAGCAGCGTCGCCGGGACTGGAGAAGAGACCCAGTACTTC.

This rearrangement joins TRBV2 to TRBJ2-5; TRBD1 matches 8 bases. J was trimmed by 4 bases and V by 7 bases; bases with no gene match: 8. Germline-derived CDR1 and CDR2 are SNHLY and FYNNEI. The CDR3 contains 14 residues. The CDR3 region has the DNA TGTGCCAGCATCCGAGGACAGGGACGAGAGACCCAGTACTTC. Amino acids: CASIRGQGRETQYF.

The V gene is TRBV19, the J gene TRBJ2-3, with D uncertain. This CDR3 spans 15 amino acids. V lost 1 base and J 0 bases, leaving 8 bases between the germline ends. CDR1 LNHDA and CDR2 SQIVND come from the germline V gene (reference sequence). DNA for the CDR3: TGTGCCAGTAGTATAGGAACAGAGAGCACAGATACGCAGTATTTT. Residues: CASSIGTESTDTQYF.

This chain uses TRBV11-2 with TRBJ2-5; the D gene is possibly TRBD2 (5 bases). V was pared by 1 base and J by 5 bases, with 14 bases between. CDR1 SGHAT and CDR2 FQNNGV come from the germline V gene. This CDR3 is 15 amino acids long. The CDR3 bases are TGTGCCAGCAGCTTAGTCTCAGGACTGCGCGAGACCCAGTACTTC. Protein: CASSLVSGLRETQYF.

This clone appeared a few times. CDR3 in DNA: TGCGCCAGCAGCCAGAGGGGGTGGGGGACAGTTAATGAAAAACTGTTTTTT. As protein: CASSQRGWGTVNEKLFF. The chain carries TRBV4-3 and TRBJ1-4; 7 bases line up with TRBD1. The CDR3 is 17 amino acids. V dropped 3 bases and J dropped 4; count of bases not matched to a gene: 11. From germline, CDR1 is LGHNA and CDR2 YSLEER.

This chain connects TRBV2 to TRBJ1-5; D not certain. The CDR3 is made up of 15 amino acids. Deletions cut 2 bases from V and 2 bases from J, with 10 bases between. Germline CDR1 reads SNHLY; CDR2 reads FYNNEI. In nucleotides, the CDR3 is TGTGCCAGCAGTGAATGGTTAGTAGGCAATCAGCCCCAGCATTTT. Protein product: CASSEWLVGNQPQHF.

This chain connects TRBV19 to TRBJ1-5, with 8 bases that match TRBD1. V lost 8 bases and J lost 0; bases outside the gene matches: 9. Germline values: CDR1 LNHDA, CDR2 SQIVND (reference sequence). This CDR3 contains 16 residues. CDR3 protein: CASGGQGSYSNQPQHF. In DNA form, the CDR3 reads TGTGCCAGTGGCGGACAGGGAAGTTATAGCAATCAGCCCCAGCATTTT.

In DNA form, the CDR3 reads TGTGCCAGCAGTCCATCCCGACAGAGTAACTCCTATAATTCACCCCTCCACTTT. Protein product: CASSPSRQSNSYNSPLHF. J is TRBJ1-6 and V is TRBV27, with a tentative D call TRBD1 (5 bases). The CDR3 runs 18 residues. In germline, CDR1 is MNHEY, CDR2 SMNVEV (reference sequence). V lost 5 bases and J 0 bases, leaving 17 bases between the germline ends.

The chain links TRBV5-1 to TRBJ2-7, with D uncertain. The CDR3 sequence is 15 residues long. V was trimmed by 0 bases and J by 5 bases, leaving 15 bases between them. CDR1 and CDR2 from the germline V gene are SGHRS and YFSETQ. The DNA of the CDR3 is TGCGCCAGCAGCTTGGGAGCCAAAAACCACCACGAGCAGTACTTC. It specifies CASSLGAKNHHEQYF.

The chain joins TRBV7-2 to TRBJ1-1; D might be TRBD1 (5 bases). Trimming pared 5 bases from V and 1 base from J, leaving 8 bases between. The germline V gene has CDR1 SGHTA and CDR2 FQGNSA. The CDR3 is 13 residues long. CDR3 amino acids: CASSPQGNTEAFF. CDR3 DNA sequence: TGTGCCAGCAGCCCCCAGGGGAACACTGAAGCTTTCTTT.

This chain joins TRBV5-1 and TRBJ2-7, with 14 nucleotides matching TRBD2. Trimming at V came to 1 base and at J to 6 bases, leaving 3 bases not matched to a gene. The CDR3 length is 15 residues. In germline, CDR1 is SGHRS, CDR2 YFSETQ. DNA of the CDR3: TGCGCCAGCAGCTTGTCCGGGACTAGCGGGAGCGAGCAGTACTTC. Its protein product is CASSLSGTSGSEQYF.

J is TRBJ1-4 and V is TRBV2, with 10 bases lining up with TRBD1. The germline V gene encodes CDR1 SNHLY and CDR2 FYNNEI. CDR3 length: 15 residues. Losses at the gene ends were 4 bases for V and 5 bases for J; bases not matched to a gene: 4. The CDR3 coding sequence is TGTGCCAGCAGTGGACAGGGGGCAGCGAATGAAAAACTGTTTTTT. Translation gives CASSGQGAANEKLFF.

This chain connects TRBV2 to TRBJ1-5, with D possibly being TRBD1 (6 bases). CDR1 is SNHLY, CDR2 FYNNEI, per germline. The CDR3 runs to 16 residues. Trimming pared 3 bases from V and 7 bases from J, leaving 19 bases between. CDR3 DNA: TGTGCCAGCAGTGACGGACCTAGGGGGGGCGGACAGCCCCAGCATTTT. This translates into CASSDGPRGGGQPQHF.

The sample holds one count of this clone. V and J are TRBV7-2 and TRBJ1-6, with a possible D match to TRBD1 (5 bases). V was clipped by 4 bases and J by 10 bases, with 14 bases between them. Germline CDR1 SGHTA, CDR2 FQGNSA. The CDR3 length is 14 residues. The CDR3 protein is CASSWDRRGSPLHF. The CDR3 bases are TGTGCCAGCAGCTGGGACCGGCGAGGATCACCCCTCCACTTT.

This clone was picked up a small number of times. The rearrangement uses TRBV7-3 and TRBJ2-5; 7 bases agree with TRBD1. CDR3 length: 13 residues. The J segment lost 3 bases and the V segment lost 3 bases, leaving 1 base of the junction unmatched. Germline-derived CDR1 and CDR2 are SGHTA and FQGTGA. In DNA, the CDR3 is TGTGCCAGCAGCTTCGACAGGGAAGAGACCCAGTACTTC. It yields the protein CASSFDREETQYF. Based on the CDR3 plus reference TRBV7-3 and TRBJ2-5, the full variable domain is GAGVSQTPSNKVTEKGKYVELRCDPISGHTALYWYRQSLGQGPEFLIYFQGTGAADDSGLPNDRFFAVRPEGSVSTLKIQRTERGDSAVYLCASSFDREETQYFGPGTRLLVL.